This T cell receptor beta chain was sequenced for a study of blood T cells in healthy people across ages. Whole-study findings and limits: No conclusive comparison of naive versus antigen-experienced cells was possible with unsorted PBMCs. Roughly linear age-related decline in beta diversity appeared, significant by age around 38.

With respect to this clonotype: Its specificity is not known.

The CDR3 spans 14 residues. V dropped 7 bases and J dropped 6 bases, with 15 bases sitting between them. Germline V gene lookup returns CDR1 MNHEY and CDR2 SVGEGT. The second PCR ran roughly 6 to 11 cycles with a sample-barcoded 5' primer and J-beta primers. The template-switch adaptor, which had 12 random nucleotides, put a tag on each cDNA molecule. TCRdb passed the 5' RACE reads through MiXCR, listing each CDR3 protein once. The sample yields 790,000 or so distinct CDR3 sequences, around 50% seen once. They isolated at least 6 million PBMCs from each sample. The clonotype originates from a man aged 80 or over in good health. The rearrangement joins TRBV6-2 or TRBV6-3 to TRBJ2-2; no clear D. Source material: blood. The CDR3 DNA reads TGTGCCAGCACCACCGGCAGGCGCGCCGGGGAGCTGTTTTTT. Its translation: CASTTGRRAGELFF.